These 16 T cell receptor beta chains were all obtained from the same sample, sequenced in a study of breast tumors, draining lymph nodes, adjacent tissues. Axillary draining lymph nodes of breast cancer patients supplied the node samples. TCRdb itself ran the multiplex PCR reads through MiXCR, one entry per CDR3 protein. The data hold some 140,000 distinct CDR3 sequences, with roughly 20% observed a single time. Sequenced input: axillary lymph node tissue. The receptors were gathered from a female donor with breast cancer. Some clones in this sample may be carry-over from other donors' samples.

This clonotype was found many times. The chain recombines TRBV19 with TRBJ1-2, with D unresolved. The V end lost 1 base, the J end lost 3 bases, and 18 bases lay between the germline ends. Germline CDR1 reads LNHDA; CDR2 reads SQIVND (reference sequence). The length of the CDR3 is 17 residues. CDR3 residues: CASSIASWAPADYGYTF. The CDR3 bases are TGTGCCAGTAGTATAGCTTCGTGGGCACCTGCGGACTATGGCTACACCTTC.

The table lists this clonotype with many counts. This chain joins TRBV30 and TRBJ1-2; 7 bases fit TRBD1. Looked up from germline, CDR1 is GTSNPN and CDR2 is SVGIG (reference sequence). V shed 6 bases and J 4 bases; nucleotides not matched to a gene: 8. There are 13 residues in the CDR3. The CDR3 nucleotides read TGTGCCTGTAGGACAGGCGTATTCTATGGCTACACCTTC. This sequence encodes CACRTGVFYGYTF.

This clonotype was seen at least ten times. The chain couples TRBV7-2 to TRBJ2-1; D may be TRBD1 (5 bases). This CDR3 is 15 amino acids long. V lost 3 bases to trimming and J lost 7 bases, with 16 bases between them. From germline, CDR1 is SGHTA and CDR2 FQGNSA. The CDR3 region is CASSFRVGHENEQFF. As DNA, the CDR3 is TGTGCCAGCAGCTTCAGGGTGGGGCACGAGAATGAGCAGTTCTTC.

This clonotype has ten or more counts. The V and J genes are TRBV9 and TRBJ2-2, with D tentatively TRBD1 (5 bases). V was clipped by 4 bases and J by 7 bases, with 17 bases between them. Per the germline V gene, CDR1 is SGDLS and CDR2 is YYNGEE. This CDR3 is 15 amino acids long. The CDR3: CASSPPTGRDGELFF. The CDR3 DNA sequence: TGTGCCAGCAGCCCTCCAACAGGTCGTGACGGGGAGCTGTTTTTT.

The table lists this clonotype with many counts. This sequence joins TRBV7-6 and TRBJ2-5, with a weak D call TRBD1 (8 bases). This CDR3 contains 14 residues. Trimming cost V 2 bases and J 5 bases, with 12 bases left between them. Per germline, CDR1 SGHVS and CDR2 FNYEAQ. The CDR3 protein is CASSLTGGGETQYF. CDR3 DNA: TGTGCCAGCAGCTTAACAGGGGGGGGGGAGACCCAGTACTTC.

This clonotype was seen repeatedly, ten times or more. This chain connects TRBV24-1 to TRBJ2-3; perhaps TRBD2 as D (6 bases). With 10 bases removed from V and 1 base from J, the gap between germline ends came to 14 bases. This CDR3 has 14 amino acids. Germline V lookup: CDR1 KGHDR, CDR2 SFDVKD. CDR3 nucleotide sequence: TGTGCCACTGAGGCGGGGTGGGGCACAGATACGCAGTATTTT. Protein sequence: CATEAGWGTDTQYF.

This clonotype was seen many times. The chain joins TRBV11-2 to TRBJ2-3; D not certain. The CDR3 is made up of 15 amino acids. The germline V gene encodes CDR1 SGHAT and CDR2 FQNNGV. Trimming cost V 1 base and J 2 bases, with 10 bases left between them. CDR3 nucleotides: TGTGCCAGCAGCTTAGGCCCCCTGGACACAGATACGCAGTATTTT. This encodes CASSLGPLDTDTQYF.

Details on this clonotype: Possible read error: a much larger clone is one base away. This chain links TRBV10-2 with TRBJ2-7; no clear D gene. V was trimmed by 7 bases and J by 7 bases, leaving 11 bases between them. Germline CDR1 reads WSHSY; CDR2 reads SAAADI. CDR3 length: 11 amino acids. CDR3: CASNHSVEQYF. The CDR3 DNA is TGCGCCAGCAATCATTCAGTGGAGCAGTACTTC.

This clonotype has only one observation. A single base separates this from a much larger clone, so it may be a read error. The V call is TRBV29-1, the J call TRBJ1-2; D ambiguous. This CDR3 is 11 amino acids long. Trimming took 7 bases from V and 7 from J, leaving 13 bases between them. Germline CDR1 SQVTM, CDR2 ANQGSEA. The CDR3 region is CSDDWEGGYTF. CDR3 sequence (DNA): TGCAGCGACGACTGGGAGGGTGGCTACACCTTC.

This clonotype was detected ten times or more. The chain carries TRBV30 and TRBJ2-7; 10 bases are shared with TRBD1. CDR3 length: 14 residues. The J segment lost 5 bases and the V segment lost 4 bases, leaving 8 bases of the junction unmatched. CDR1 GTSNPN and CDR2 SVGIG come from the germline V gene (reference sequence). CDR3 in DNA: TGTGCCTGGATTAAGGACAGGGGGATTCACGAGCAGTACTTC. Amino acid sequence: CAWIKDRGIHEQYF.

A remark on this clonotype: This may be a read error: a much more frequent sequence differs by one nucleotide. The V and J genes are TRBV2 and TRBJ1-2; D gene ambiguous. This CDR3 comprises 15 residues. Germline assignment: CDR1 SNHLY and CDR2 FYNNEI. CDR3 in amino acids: CASSEARGQLYGHTF. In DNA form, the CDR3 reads TGTGCCAGCAGTGAAGCGCGAGGGCAGCTCTATGGCCACACCTTC.

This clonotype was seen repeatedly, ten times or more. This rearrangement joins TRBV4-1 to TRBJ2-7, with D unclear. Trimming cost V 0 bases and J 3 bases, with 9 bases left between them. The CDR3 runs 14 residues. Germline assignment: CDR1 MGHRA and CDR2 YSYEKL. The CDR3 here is CASSQEWRSYEQYF. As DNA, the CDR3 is TGCGCCAGCAGCCAAGAGTGGCGGAGCTACGAGCAGTACTTC.

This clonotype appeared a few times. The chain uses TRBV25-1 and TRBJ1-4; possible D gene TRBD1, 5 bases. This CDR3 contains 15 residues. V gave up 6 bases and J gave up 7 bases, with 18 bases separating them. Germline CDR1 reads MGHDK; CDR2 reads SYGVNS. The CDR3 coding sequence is TGTGCCAGCAGCGACGGGGGGGGGTTCGGTGAAAAACTGTTTTTT. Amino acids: CASSDGGGFGEKLFF.

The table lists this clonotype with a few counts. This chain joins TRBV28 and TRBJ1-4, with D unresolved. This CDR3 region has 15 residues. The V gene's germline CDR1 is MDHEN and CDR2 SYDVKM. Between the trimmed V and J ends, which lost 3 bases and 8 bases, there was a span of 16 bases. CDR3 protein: CASSFTGVLEEKLFF. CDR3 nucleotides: TGTGCCAGCAGTTTCACGGGAGTTTTGGAAGAAAAACTGTTTTTT.

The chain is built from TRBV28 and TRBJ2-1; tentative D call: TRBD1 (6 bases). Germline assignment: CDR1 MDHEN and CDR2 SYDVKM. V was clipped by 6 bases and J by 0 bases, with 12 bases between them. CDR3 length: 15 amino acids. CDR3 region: CASRTGLTSYNEQFF. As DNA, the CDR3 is TGTGCCAGCAGGACAGGCTTGACCTCCTACAATGAGCAGTTCTTC.

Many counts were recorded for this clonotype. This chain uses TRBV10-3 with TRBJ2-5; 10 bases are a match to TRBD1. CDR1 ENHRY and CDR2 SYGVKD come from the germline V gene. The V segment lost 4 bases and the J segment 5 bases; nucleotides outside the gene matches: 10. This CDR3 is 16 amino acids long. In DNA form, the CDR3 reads TGTGCCATCAGTGGAGGGCGACAGGGGGCGTGGGAGACCCAGTACTTC. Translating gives CAISGGRQGAWETQYF.